This T cell receptor (beta chain) stems from a study of cytomegalovirus exposure and HLA in healthy donors. Findings and caveats of the study: What a later analysis reportedly showed was that an Asian-associated ancestry cluster had fewer N-insertions than the approximately 700-donor mean. An analysis done earlier found most TCR beta V segments productive about 87% or about 30% of the time. Across donors, sequencing depth was assumed by presence/absence analyses to be roughly uniform. It emerged from a later analysis that several of the most significant clusters appeared to be linked to common viral pathogens.

The PCR was carried out with 60 Vbeta primers and 13 Jbeta primers. Profiling relied on immunoSEQ multiplex PCR, and the TCRdb table lists in-frame clones only, not all of them. In the table there are about 78,000 clones, around 80% of which are singletons. The CDR3 has 12 amino acids. After removal of 2 bases from V and 10 bases from J, the junction contained 5 bases not matched to a gene. Germline-derived CDR1 and CDR2 are SGHDT and YYEEEE. For this clone: No antigen is known for it.

The chain has TRBV5-6 and TRBJ1-1, with 7 nucleotides matching TRBD1. Input material: PBMCs. This receptor was identified in a man in his forties or fifties in good health and CMV-seropositive. The CDR3 here is CASSFGQAGAFF. The CDR3 DNA is TGTGCCAGCAGCTTCGGACAGGCTGGAGCTTTCTTT.